Following are 15 T cell receptor beta chains from one sample sequenced in a study of T cells in Graves' hyperthyroidism and ophthalmopathy. TCR beta CDR3 regions were amplified from RNA. TCR CDR3 regions were first amplified by RT-PCR with HTBI primers. In TCRdb, the multiplex PCR reads were re-called with MiXCR into one record per CDR3 protein. Of about 740,000 distinct CDR3 sequences listed, 14% are singletons. The sequencing sample was made of blood. The source is a woman aged 18-30 years with Graves' hyperthyroidism.

The J gene is TRBJ2-1, the V gene TRBV12-3 or TRBV12-4; 7 nucleotides agree with TRBD2. The CDR3 extends over 14 amino acids. With 8 bases clipped from V and 5 bases from J, the junction kept 9 bases outside the gene matches. The CDR3 reads CASRRASGDNEQFF. CDR3 bases: TGTGCCAGCCGCAGGGCTAGCGGAGACAATGAGCAGTTCTTC.

In this sample, this clonotype turned up many times. This rearrangement joins TRBV28 to TRBJ2-7, with D unclear. V was trimmed by 1 base and J by 2 bases, leaving 9 bases between them. This CDR3 comprises 14 residues. Germline-derived CDR1 and CDR2 are MDHEN and SYDVKM. CDR3: CASSLSAAPYEQYF. The CDR3, as DNA: TGTGCCAGCAGTTTATCCGCGGCACCCTACGAGCAGTACTTC.

The chain couples TRBV4-3 to TRBJ1-6, with D possibly TRBD1 on 5 matching bases. Trimming took 0 bases from V and 7 from J, leaving 13 bases between them. Germline V lookup: CDR1 LGHNA, CDR2 YSLEER. This CDR3 is built from 16 residues. CDR3 coding DNA: TGCGCCAGCAGCCAAGATCCGGCAGGGAGGAATTCACCCCTCCACTTT. Protein: CASSQDPAGRNSPLHF.

In nucleotides, the CDR3 is TGCGCCAGCAGTGGGAGCGGGGGGGGCACCGGGGAGCTGTTTTTT. Translating gives CASSGSGGGTGELFF. The chain uses TRBV10-2 and TRBJ2-2, with 10 bases fitting TRBD2. V shed 4 bases, J shed 4 bases, and the junction held 3 bases outside the gene matches. This CDR3 contains 15 residues. Germline V gene data show CDR1 as WSHSY and CDR2 as SAAADI.

The rearrangement joins TRBV29-1 to TRBJ2-1, with 10 positions matching TRBD2. There are 16 residues in the CDR3. J lost 0 bases, V lost 1 base, and 3 bases had no gene match. CDR1 is SQVTM and CDR2 is ANQGSEA in the germline V gene. The DNA for the CDR3 is TGCAGCGTTGAAGTCGGACTAGCGGCCTCCTACAATGAGCAGTTCTTC. Translated: CSVEVGLAASYNEQFF.

This clonotype was counted at least ten times. The chain has TRBV13 and TRBJ2-7, with a weak D call TRBD1 (6 bases). The V gene's germline CDR1 is PRHDT and CDR2 FYEKMQ (reference sequence). V shed 7 bases and J shed 4 bases, with 14 bases lying between them. The CDR3 spans 13 residues. In DNA form, the CDR3 reads TGTGCCAGCACCTTCCGAGGGGGTTACGAGCAGTACTTC. This codes for CASTFRGGYEQYF.

This clonotype was detected ten times or more. The rearrangement uses TRBV3-1 and TRBJ1-1; 7 bases line up with TRBD1. The V gene's germline CDR1 is LGHDT and CDR2 YNNKEL (reference sequence). This CDR3 spans 16 amino acids. With V trimmed by 5 bases and J by 4 bases, 13 bases remained unmatched. CDR3 sequence reads: CASSDRGTVVGTEAFF. CDR3 nucleotide sequence: TGTGCCAGCAGCGATAGGGGGACAGTCGTGGGCACTGAAGCTTTCTTT.

This clonotype was counted at least ten times. The chain combines TRBV19 with TRBJ1-5; D possibly corresponds to TRBD1 (6 bases). The V gene lost 4 bases and the J gene lost 6 bases, with 7 bases spanning the gap. Per germline, CDR1 LNHDA and CDR2 SQIVND (reference sequence). The CDR3 is 12 residues long. CDR3 nucleotide sequence: TGTGCCAGTAGTAACAGGGCTCAGCCCCAGCATTTT. As protein: CASSNRAQPQHF. The full variable domain, with the rest looked up from reference TRBV19 and TRBJ1-5, is DGGITQSPKYLFRKEGQNVTLSCEQNLNHDAMYWYRQDPGQGLRLIYYSQIVNDFQKGDIAEGYSVSREKKESFPLTVTSAQKNPTAFYLCASSNRAQPQHFGDGTRLSIL.

This clonotype was observed a handful of times. The CDR3 bases are TGTGCCAGCACCTCGGGGACAGGGGTTACAGATACGCAGTATTTT. It codes for CASTSGTGVTDTQYF. The gene calls are TRBV13 and TRBJ2-3; 10 bases agree with TRBD1. The CDR3 covers 15 residues. Germline CDR1 and CDR2: PRHDT and FYEKMQ (reference sequence). V lost 7 bases and J lost 3; bases outside the gene matches: 7.

This sequence joins TRBV2 and TRBJ1-1, with D possibly matching TRBD1 (6 bases). V lost 3 bases to trimming and J lost 5 bases, with 16 bases between them. CDR1 and CDR2 from the germline V gene are SNHLY and FYNNEI. The CDR3 loop spans 15 amino acids. CDR3 region: CASSEWGTPGTEAFF. DNA for the CDR3: TGTGCCAGCAGTGAGTGGGGGACACCGGGAACTGAAGCTTTCTTT.

The genes are TRBV4-1 and TRBJ2-7; perhaps TRBD2 as D (5 bases). Per germline, CDR1 MGHRA and CDR2 YSYEKL. V gave up 3 bases and J gave up 6 bases, with 18 bases separating them. CDR3 size: 15 residues. CDR3 coding DNA: TGCGCCAGCAGCCATCCCGCGGTACAACGGGGCGAGCAGTACTTC. Protein product: CASSHPAVQRGEQYF.

This clonotype was detected ten times or more. J is TRBJ2-3 and V is TRBV30; tentatively, D is TRBD2 (5 bases). The germline gives CDR1 GTSNPN, CDR2 SVGIG (reference sequence). V lost 0 bases to trimming and J lost 1 base, with 5 bases between them. CDR3 length equals 13 residues. In DNA form, the CDR3 reads TGTGCCTGGAGTGTGGGAGGCACAGATACGCAGTATTTT. This sequence encodes CAWSVGGTDTQYF.

This sequence joins TRBV12-3 or TRBV12-4 and TRBJ1-2; 9 positions agree with TRBD1. Trimming at V came to 6 bases and at J to 4 bases, leaving 12 bases not matched to a gene. CDR3 length: 16 residues. CDR3 protein: CASRDPGTGIFYGYTF. The CDR3 nucleotides read TGTGCCAGCAGAGACCCCGGGACAGGGATCTTCTATGGCTACACCTTC.

The chain uses TRBV9 and TRBJ1-3; D call uncertain. Germline values: CDR1 SGDLS, CDR2 YYNGEE. The CDR3 length is 12 residues. The ends were cut back, 3 bases at V and 2 bases at J, with 3 bases in the middle. The CDR3 DNA sequence: TGTGCCAGCAGCGGGGCTGGAAACACCATATATTTT. Its translation: CASSGAGNTIYF.

This clonotype was counted many times. The V and J genes are TRBV5-1 and TRBJ2-7; 12 nucleotides line up with TRBD2. Germline CDR1 and CDR2: SGHRS and YFSETQ. Trimming at V came to 5 bases and at J to 5 bases, leaving 5 bases not matched to a gene. The CDR3 loop spans 14 amino acids. The CDR3 region has the DNA TGCGCCAGCAGTCGACTAGCGGGAGAGCACGAGCAGTACTTC. This codes for CASSRLAGEHEQYF. The full variable domain, in which reference TRBV5-1 and TRBJ2-7 provide the parts outside the CDR3, is KAGVTQTPRYLIKTRGQQVTLSCSPISGHRSVSWYQQTPGQGLQFLFEYFSETQRNKGNFPGRFSGRQFSNSRSEMNVSTLELGDSALYLCASSRLAGEHEQYFGPGTRLTVT.